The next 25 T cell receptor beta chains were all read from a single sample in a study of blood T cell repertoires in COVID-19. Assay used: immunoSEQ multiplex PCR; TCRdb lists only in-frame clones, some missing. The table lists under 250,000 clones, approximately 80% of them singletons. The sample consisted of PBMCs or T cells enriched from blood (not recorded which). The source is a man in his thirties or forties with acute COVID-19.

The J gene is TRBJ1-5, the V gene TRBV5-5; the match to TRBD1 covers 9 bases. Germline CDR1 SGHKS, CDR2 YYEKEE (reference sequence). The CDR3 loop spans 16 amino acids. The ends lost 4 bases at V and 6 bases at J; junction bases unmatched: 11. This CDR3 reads CASSPWPGQGGQPQHF. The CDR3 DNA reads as TGTGCCAGCAGCCCTTGGCCGGGACAGGGTGGTCAGCCCCAGCATTTT.

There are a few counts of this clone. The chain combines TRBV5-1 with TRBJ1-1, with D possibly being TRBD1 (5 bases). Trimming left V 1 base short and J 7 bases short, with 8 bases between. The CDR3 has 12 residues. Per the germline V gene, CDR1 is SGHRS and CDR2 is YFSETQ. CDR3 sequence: CASSLQGVEAFF. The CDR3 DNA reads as TGCGCCAGCAGCTTGCAGGGCGTTGAAGCTTTCTTT.

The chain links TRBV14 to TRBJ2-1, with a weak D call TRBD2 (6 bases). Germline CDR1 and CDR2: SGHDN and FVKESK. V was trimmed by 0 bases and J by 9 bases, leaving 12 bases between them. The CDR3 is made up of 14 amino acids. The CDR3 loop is CASSQDLVGGEQFF. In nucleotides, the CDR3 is TGTGCCAGCAGCCAAGATTTGGTGGGGGGTGAGCAGTTCTTC.

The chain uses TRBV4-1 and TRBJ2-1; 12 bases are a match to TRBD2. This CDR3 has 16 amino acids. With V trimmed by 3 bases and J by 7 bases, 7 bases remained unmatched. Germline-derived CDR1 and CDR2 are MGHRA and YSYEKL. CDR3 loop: CASSQPSGGAKNEQFF. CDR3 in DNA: TGCGCCAGCAGCCAGCCTAGCGGGGGGGCCAAAAATGAGCAGTTCTTC.

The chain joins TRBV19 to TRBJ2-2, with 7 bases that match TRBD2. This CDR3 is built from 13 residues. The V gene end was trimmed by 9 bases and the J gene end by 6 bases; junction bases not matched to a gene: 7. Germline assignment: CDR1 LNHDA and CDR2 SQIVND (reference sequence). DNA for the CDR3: TGTGCCAGCTTAGGTGGGGGGGCCGGGGAGCTGTTTTTT. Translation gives CASLGGGAGELFF.

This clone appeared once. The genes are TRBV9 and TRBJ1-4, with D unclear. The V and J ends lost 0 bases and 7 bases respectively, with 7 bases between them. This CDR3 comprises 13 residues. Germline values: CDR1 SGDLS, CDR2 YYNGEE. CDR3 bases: TGTGCCAGCAGCGTAGAAGGGAGTGAAAAACTGTTTTTT. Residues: CASSVEGSEKLFF.

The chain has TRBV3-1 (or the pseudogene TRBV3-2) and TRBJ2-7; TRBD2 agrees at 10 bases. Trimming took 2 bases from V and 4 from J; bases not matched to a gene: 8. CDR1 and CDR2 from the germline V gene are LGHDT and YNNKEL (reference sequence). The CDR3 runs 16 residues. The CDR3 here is CASSQSELAGGYEQYF. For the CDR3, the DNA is TGTGCCAGCAGCCAATCCGAATTAGCGGGGGGTTACGAGCAGTACTTC.

CDR3 residues: CASSLVGLGLSTDTQYF. The CDR3 nucleotides read TGCGCCAGCAGCTTGGTAGGTTTGGGACTTAGCACAGATACGCAGTATTTT. This chain joins TRBV5-1 and TRBJ2-3; TRBD2 might be the D (6 bases). Germline assignment: CDR1 SGHRS and CDR2 YFSETQ. This CDR3 region has 17 residues. With 0 bases removed from V and 0 bases from J, the gap between germline ends came to 14 bases.

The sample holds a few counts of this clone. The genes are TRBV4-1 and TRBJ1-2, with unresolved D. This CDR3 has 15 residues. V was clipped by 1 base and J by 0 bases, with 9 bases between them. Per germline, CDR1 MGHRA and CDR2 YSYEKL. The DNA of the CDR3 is TGCGCCAGCAGCCAAGTGCCGCAGGCTAACTATGGCTACACCTTC. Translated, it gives CASSQVPQANYGYTF.

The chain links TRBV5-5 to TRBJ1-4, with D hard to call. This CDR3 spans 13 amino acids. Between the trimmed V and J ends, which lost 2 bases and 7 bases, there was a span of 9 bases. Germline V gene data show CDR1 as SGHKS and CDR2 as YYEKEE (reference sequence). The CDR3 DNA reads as TGTGCCAGCAGCTTAACGGGAATTGAAAAACTGTTTTTT. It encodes CASSLTGIEKLFF. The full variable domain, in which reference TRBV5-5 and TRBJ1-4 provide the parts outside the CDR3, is DAGVTQSPTHLIKTRGQQVTLRCSPISGHKSVSWYQQVLGQGPQFIFQYYEKEERGRGNFPDRFSARQFPNYSSELNVNALLLGDSALYLCASSLTGIEKLFFGSGTQLSVL.

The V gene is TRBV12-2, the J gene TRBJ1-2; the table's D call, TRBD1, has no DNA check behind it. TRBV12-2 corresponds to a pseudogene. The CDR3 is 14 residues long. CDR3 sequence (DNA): TGTGCAAGTCGCGTAGGACAGGATAACTATGGCTACACCTTC. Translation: CASRVGQDNYGYTF.

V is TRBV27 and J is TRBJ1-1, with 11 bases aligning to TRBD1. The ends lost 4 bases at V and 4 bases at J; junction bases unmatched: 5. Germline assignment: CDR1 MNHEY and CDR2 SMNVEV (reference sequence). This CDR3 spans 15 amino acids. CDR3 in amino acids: CASSYTGQGGTEAFF. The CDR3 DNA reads TGTGCCAGCAGTTATACGGGACAGGGGGGCACTGAAGCTTTCTTT.

The CDR3 nucleotides read TGTGCCAGCAGCCTTGGACAGGGACTAAGGGGCATATATTTT. Encoded protein: CASSLGQGLRGIYF. The V and J genes are TRBV3-1 (or the pseudogene TRBV3-2) and TRBJ1-3; 8 bases are shared with TRBD1. The CDR3 contains 14 residues. V dropped 4 bases and J dropped 12; count of bases not matched to a gene: 11. Germline-derived CDR1 and CDR2 are LGHDT and YNNKEL (reference sequence).

The CDR3 DNA reads TGTGCCAGCAGCCTCGGCCGTGGGACTAGCGGGACAGATACGCAGTATTTT. Translated, it gives CASSLGRGTSGTDTQYF. The chain joins TRBV7-6 to TRBJ2-3; TRBD2 matches at 12 bases. Germline CDR1 SGHVS, CDR2 FNYEAQ. The V gene end was trimmed by 5 bases and the J gene end by 3 bases; junction bases not matched to a gene: 9. This CDR3 is built from 17 residues. The full variable domain, completed using reference TRBV7-6 and TRBJ2-3, is GAGVSQSPRYKVTKRGQDVALRCDPISGHVSLYWYRQALGQGPEFLTYFNYEAQQDKSGLPNDRFSAERPEGSISTLTIQRTEQRDSAMYRCASSLGRGTSGTDTQYFGPGTRLTVL.

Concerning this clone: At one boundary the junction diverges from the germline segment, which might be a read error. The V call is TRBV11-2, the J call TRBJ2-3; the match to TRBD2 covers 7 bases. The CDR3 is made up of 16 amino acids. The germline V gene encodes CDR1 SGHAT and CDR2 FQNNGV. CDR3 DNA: TGTGCCTGCAGCTTAGGAGTGGGGGGGGGCACAGATACGCAGTATTTT. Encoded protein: CACSLGVGGGTDTQYF.

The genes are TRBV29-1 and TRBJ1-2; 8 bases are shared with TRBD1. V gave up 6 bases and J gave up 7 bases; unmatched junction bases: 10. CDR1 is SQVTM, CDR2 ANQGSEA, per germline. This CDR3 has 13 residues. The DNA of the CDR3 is TGCAGCGTCAACAGGGGGGGACAGGTTGGCTACACCTTC. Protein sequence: CSVNRGGQVGYTF.

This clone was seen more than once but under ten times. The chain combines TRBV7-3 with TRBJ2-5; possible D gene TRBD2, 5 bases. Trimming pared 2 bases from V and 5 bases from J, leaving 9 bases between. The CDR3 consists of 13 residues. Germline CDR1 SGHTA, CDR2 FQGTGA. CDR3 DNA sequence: TGTGCCAGCAGCTTACTAGCTGGGGAGACCCAGTACTTC. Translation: CASSLLAGETQYF.

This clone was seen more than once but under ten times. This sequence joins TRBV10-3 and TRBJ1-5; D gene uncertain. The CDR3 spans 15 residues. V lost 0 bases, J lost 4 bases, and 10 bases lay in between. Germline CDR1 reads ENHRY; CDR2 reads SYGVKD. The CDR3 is CAISESREGNQPQHF. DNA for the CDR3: TGTGCCATCAGTGAGTCGAGGGAAGGGAATCAGCCCCAGCATTTT.

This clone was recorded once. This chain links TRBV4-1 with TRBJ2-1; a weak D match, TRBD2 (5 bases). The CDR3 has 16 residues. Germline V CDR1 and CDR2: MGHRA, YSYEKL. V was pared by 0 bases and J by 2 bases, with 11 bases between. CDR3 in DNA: TGCGCCAGCAGCCAAGATTCGACTATACCCTACAATGAGCAGTTCTTC. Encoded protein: CASSQDSTIPYNEQFF.

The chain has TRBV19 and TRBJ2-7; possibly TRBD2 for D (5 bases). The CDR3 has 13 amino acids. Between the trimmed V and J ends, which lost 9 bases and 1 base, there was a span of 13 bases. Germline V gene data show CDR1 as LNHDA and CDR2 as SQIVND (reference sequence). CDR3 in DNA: TGTGCCAGCGGGGTACGGCTATCCTACGAGCAGTACTTC. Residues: CASGVRLSYEQYF.

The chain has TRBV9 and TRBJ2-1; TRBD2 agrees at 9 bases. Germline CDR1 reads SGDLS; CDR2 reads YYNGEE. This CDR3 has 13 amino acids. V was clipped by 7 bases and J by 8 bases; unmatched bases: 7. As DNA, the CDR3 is TGTGCCAGCTCCGGTAGCGGGGGTTATGAGCAGTTCTTC. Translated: CASSGSGGYEQFF. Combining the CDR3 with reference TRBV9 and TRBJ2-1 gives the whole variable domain DSGVTQTPKHLITATGQRVTLRCSPRSGDLSVYWYQQSLDQGLQFLIQYYNGEERAKGNILERFSAQQFPDLHSELNLSSLELGDSALYFCASSGSGGYEQFFGPGTRLTVL.

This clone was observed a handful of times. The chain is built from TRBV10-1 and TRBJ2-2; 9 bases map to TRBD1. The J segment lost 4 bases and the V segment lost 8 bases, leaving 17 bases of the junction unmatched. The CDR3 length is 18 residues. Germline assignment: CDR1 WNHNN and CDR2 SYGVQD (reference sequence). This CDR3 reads CASGSGIPGQGSTGELFF. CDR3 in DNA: TGCGCCAGCGGGAGTGGAATCCCGGGACAGGGAAGCACCGGGGAGCTGTTTTTT.

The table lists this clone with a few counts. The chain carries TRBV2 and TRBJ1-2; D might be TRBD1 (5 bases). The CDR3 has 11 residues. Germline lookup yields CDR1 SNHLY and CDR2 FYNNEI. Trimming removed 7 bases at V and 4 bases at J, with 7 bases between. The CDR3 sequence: CASKTVYGYTF. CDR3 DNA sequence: TGTGCCAGCAAGACAGTCTATGGCTACACCTTC.

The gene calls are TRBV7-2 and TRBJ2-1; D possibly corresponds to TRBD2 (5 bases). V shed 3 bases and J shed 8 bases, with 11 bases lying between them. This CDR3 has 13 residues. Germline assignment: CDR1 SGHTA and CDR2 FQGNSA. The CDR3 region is CASSLARRHEQFF. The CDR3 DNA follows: TGTGCCAGCAGCTTGGCCAGGAGGCATGAGCAGTTCTTC.

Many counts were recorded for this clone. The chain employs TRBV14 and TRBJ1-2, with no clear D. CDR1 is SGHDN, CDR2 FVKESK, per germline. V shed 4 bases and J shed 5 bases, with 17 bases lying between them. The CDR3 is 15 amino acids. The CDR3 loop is CASSPGGSSGYGYTF. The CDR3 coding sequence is TGTGCCAGCAGCCCCGGAGGGAGCAGTGGGTATGGCTACACCTTC.